The clone carrying this T cell receptor (beta chain) was detected a few times. Its antigen remains unidentified. Some clones are missing from TCRdb's copy, which holds only in-frame ones; the method was immunoSEQ multiplex PCR. The sample records several thousand clones, approximately 88% being singletons. The trim removed 6 bases at V and 4 bases at J, leaving 11 bases unmatched. Per the germline V gene, CDR1 is MRHNA and CDR2 is SNTAGT. CDR3 length equals 16 residues. The record originates from a study of immune evolution from preneoplasia to lung adenocarcinoma. Overall study: HLA loss of heterozygosity: about 7% AIS, under 19% MIA, about 35% ADC, none AAH. Whole-study findings and limits: Normal lung had the highest top T cell clone frequencies. Later-stage lesions appeared to have more T cells, more diversity, less clonality.

The sample consisted of FFPE lung adenocarcinoma in situ tissue. This clonotype was sampled from a donor of 70 years or more with lung adenocarcinoma. This sequence joins TRBV6-4 and TRBJ2-2, with 7 bases lining up with TRBD2. Here the CDR3 DNA reads TGTGCCAGCAGACAACACGGACTAGTCCCCACCGGGGAGCTGTTTTTT. Translation: CASRQHGLVPTGELFF.